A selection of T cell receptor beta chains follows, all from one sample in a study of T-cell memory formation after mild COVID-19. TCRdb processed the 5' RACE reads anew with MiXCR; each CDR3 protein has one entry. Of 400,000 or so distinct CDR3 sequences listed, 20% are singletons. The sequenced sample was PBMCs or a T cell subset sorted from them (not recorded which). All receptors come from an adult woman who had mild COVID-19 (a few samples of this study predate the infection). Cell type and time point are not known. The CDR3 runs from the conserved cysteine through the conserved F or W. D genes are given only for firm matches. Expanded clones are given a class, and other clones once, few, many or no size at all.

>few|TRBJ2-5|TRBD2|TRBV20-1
TGCAGTGCTAGAGACCAGACTAGCGGGGGGACAGAGACCCAGTACTTC
CSARDQTSGGTETQYF
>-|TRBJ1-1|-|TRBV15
TGTGCCACCAGCAGAGAAAAGGTACTTGGCACTGAAGCTTTCTTT
CATSREKVLGTEAFF
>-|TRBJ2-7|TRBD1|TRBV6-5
TGTGCCAGCAGTATTAGGACAGGGCCCTCCTACGAGCAGTACTTC
CASSIRTGPSYEQYF
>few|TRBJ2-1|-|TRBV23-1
TGCGCCAGCAGTAGCGTAGAATTCTACAATGAGCAGTTCTTC
CASSSVEFYNEQFF
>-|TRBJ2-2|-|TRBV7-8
TGTGCCAGCAGCTTTCCAGGGAGCACCGGGGAGCTGTTTTTT
CASSFPGSTGELFF
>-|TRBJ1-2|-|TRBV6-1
TGTGCCAGCAGTGGGCAGGGGTCTAACTATGGCTACACCTTC
CASSGQGSNYGYTF
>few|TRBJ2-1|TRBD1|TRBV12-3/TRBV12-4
TGTGCCAGCAGTTCCGAGTTTGAAGGACAGGGTGACAATGAGCAGTTCTTC
CASSSEFEGQGDNEQFF
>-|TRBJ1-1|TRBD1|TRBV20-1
TGCAGTGCTAGACCACAGGGGAGTTGGAACACTGAAGCTTTCTTT
CSARPQGSWNTEAFF
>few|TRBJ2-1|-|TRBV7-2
TGTGCCAGCAGCTTAGATCTGGGACGGAAGCAGTTCTTC
CASSLDLGRKQFF
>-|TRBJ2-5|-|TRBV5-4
TGTGCCAGCAGCTTGGCTGTGCTCCAAGAGACCCAGTACTTC
CASSLAVLQETQYF
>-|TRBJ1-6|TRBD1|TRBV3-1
TGTGCCAGCAGCAAAGGGACAGGGGGCGCGTCCAGCTCACCCCTCCACTTT
CASSKGTGGASSSPLHF
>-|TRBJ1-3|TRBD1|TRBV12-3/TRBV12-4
TGTGCCAGCAGTAGGACAGGGGGCGGAAACACCATATATTTT
CASSRTGGGNTIYF
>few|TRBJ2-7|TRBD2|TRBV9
TGTGCCAGCAGCCCGGGACTAGCGCCCTACGAGCAGTACTTC
CASSPGLAPYEQYF
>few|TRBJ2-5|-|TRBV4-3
TGCGCCAGCAGCCAACCCGCCGCCCCGGGCACCAGAACCCAAGAGACCCAGTACTTC
CASSQPAAPGTRTQETQYF
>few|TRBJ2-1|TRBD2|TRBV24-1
TGTGCCACCAGTGACCCTAGGACTAGCGGGAGATTGGATGAGCAGTTCTTC
CATSDPRTSGRLDEQFF
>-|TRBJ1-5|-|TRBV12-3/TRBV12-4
TGTGCCAGCAGTTCCCAGGGCACCGATCAGCCCCAGCATTTT
CASSSQGTDQPQHF
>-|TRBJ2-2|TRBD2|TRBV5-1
TGCGCCAGCAGCCTACTAGCGGGAGGGGCCGGGGAGCTGTTTTTT
CASSLLAGGAGELFF
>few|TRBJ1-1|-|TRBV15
TGTGCCACCAGCAGACTCTTCGGGGACCCACTTGAAGCTTTCTTT
CATSRLFGDPLEAFF
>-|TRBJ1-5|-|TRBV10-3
TGTGCCATCAGTGAAGGGCAGCAGAATCAGCCCCAGCATTTT
CAISEGQQNQPQHF
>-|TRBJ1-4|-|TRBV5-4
TGTGCCAGCAGCCGAGGGCCAGGGGAGGATGAAAAACTGTTTTTT
CASSRGPGEDEKLFF
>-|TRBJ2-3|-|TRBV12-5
TGTGCTAGTGGTTTGGTGTCCTATTTCACAGATACGCAGTATTTT
CASGLVSYFTDTQYF
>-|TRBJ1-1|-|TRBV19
TGTGCCAGTAGTATGGGAACAGTCACTGAAGCTTTCTTT
CASSMGTVTEAFF
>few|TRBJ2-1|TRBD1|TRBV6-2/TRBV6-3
TGTGCCAGCAGAAAGACAGGGTTCCCCATGACCAATGAGCAGTTCTTC
CASRKTGFPMTNEQFF
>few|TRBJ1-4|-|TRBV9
TGTGCCAGCAGCGTAGGCCAGGGGAGGACTAATGAAAAACTGTTTTTT
CASSVGQGRTNEKLFF
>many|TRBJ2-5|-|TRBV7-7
TGTGCCAGCAGCTTATCAAGCGGCGGAGAGACCCAGTACTTC
CASSLSSGGETQYF
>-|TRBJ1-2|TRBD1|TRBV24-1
TGTGCCACCAGTGATCCGGGACAGGGTCCTCTTGGCTACACCTTC
CATSDPGQGPLGYTF
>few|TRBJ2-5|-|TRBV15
TGTGCCACCAGCAGAGGTGCAGGGAGAGATCAAGAGACCCAGTACTTC
CATSRGAGRDQETQYF
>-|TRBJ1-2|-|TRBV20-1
TGCAGTGCTCTTCTGGACCCAGCCTTCTATGGCTACACCTTC
CSALLDPAFYGYTF
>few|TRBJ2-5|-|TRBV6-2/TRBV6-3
TGTGCCAGCAGCCTACTAGCTTGGGGCCAAGAGACCCAGTACTTC
CASSLLAWGQETQYF
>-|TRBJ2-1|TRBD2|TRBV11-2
TGTGCCAGCAGCCGGCTCGCTAGCGGCAATGAGCAGTTCTTC
CASSRLASGNEQFF
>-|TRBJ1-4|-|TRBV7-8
TGTGCCAGCAGCCCATCGACAGGAGGGAATGAAAAACTGTTTTTT
CASSPSTGGNEKLFF
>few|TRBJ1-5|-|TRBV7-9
TGTGCCAGCAGCTTAGCGGAATCGGGCCAGCCCCAGCATTTT
CASSLAESGQPQHF
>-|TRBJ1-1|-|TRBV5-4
TGTGCCAGCAGCTTGTGGACCAACACTGAAGCTTTCTTT
CASSLWTNTEAFF